This T cell receptor (beta chain) was sequenced in a study of early stage breast cancer tumors. Study-level background: Of 15 to 20 invasive breast tumors, twelve were hormone receptor-positive, HER2-negative. Whole-study findings and limits: Chain pairing and CD4, CD8 or FOXP3 expression were not captured. Enriched TCRB sequences shared across patients were mostly commonly generated sequences. Tumor and normal breast were distinguished via blood comparison in most of the 16 patients.

On this clone: The target antigen is unknown.

CDR3 size: 13 residues. The germline V gene has CDR1 GTSNPN and CDR2 SVGIG (reference sequence). V was clipped by 2 bases and J by 5 bases, with 12 bases between them. Profiling relied on immunoSEQ multiplex PCR, and the TCRdb table lists in-frame clones only, not all of them. Of more than 65,000 clones in the sample, roughly 80% were seen once. Sequenced: blood. The chain joins TRBV30 to TRBJ2-5, with a tentative D call TRBD1 (6 bases). The clonotype was recovered from a person aged 40 to 49 with breast cancer. CDR3 bases: TGTGCCTGGAGTCTAGGGGGAGTTGAGACCCAGTACTTC. Residues: CAWSLGGVETQYF.